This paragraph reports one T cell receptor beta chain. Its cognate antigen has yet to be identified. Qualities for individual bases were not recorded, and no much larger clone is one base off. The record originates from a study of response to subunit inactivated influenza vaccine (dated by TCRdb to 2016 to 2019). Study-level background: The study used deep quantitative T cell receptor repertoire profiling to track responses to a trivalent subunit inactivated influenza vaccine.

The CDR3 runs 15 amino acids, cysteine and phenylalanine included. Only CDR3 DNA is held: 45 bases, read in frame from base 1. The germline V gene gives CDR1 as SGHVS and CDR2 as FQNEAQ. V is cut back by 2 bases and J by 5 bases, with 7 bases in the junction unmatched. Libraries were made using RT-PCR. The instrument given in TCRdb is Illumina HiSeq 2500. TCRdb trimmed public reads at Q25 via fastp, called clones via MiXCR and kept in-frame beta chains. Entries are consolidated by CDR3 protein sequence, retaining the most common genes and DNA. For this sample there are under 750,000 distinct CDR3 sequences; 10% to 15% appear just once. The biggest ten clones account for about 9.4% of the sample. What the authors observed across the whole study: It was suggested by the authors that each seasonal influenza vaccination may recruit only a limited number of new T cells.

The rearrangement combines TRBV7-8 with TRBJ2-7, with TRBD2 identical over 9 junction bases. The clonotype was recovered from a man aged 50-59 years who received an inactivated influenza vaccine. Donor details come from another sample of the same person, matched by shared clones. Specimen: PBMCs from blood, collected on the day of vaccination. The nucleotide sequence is TGTGCCAGCAGCTTAACGGGGACTAGCCCCCACGAGCAGTACTTC. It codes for CASSLTGTSPHEQYF.